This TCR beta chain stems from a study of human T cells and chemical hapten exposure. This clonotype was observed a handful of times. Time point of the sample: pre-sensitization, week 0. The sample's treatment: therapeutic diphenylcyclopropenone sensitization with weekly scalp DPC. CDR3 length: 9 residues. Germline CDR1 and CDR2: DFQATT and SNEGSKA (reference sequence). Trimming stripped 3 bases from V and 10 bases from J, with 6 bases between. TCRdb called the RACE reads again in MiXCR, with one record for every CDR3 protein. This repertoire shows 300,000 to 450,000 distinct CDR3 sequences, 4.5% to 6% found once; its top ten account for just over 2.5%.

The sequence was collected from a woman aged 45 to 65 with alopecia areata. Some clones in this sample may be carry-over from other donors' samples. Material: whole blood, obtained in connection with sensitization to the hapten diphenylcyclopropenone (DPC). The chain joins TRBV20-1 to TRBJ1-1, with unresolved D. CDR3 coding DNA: TGCAGTGCTAGTGTCCCAGCTTTCTTT. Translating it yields CSASVPAFF.